This passage covers 17 T cell receptor beta chains from one sample sequenced in a study of blood T cell repertoires in COVID-19. Sequencing used immunoSEQ multiplex PCR; TCRdb keeps in-frame clones, though not all of them. The sample includes 78,000 or so clones, roughly 87% of them seen just once. Sample: peripheral blood. These receptors originate from a woman between 50 and 59 years old with acute or convalescent COVID-19.

V usage is TRBV6-5 and J usage is TRBJ1-1; D uncertain. V lost 4 bases and J 0 bases, leaving 9 bases between the germline ends. Germline CDR1 reads MNHEY; CDR2 reads SVGAGI. This CDR3 spans 14 amino acids. CDR3 loop: CASSSYDVNTEAFF. Here the CDR3 DNA reads TGTGCCAGCAGTTCCTACGATGTGAACACTGAAGCTTTCTTT.

This CDR3 is CATSRQGASTYEQYF. CDR3 DNA: TGTGCCACCAGCAGACAGGGGGCGTCCACCTACGAGCAGTACTTC. This chain links TRBV15 with TRBJ2-7, with 8 bases matching TRBD1. V trimming: 2 bases; J trimming: 2 bases; junction bases outside the gene matches: 5. The CDR3 length is 15 residues. From germline, CDR1 is LNHNV and CDR2 YYDKDF (reference sequence). The full variable domain, completed using reference TRBV15 and TRBJ2-7, is DAMVIQNPRYQVTQFGKPVTLSCSQTLNHNVMYWYQQKSSQAPKLLFHYYDKDFNNEADTPDNFQSRRPNTSFCFLDIRSPGLGDTAMYLCATSRQGASTYEQYFGPGTRLTVT.

The J gene is TRBJ2-1, the V gene TRBV28, with 7 bases aligning to TRBD2. Germline CDR1 is MDHEN and CDR2 is SYDVKM. V shed 7 bases and J 4 bases; nucleotides not matched to a gene: 13. This CDR3 comprises 16 residues. CDR3 sequence (DNA): TGTGCCAGCACCCCCGGGGGGACTAACTTATACAATGAGCAGTTCTTC. Translating it yields CASTPGGTNLYNEQFF.

CDR3 protein: CAIRGSSGNTIYF. The DNA of the CDR3 is TGTGCCATCAGGGGGAGCTCTGGAAACACCATATATTTT. The genes are TRBV10-3 and TRBJ1-3, with D hard to call. Trimming took 6 bases from V and 0 from J, leaving 6 bases between them. The germline CDR1 and CDR2 sequences are ENHRY and SYGVKD. CDR3 length: 13 amino acids.

This chain joins TRBV15 and TRBJ2-7; 12 positions agree with TRBD1. Trimming at V came to 5 bases and at J to 2 bases, leaving 4 bases not matched to a gene. Germline assignment: CDR1 LNHNV and CDR2 YYDKDF (reference sequence). The length of the CDR3 is 15 residues. The CDR3 coding sequence is TGTGCCACCAGCGGGGACAGGGGGCTTCCCTACGAGCAGTACTTC. Amino acids: CATSGDRGLPYEQYF.

The chain employs TRBV5-5 and TRBJ1-1, with D possibly being TRBD1 (6 bases). The length of the CDR3 is 12 residues. Germline loops: CDR1 SGHKS, CDR2 YYEKEE (reference sequence). V was clipped by 2 bases and J by 6 bases, with 8 bases between them. The CDR3 coding sequence is TGTGCCAGCAGCTTACAGGGAGCTGAAGCTTTCTTT. Protein: CASSLQGAEAFF. The full variable domain, in which reference TRBV5-5 and TRBJ1-1 provide the parts outside the CDR3, is DAGVTQSPTHLIKTRGQQVTLRCSPISGHKSVSWYQQVLGQGPQFIFQYYEKEERGRGNFPDRFSARQFPNYSSELNVNALLLGDSALYLCASSLQGAEAFFGQGTRLTVV.

The rearrangement joins TRBV15 to TRBJ1-2; D may be TRBD1 (6 bases). Trimming stripped 0 bases from V and 7 bases from J, with 15 bases between. Looked up from germline, CDR1 is LNHNV and CDR2 is YYDKDF (reference sequence). The CDR3 contains 15 residues. Here the CDR3 reads CATSRDHEAGVGYTF. The CDR3 nucleotides are TGTGCCACCAGCAGAGATCACGAGGCAGGGGTTGGCTACACCTTC.

The chain employs TRBV9 and TRBJ1-1; TRBD1 matches 7 bases. CDR1 and CDR2 (germline): SGDLS, YYNGEE. The CDR3 is 13 amino acids. J gave up 3 bases and V 3 bases, and 2 bases lay outside the gene matches. CDR3 residues: CASSDRGDTEAFF. The CDR3 DNA reads as TGTGCCAGCAGCGACAGGGGTGACACTGAAGCTTTCTTT.

This chain joins TRBV7-9 and TRBJ2-7; 8 bases agree with TRBD2. J was trimmed by 3 bases and V by 4 bases; bases with no gene match: 5. Per germline, CDR1 SEHNR and CDR2 FQNEAQ (reference sequence). This CDR3 is 14 amino acids long. CDR3 in DNA: TGTGCCAGCAGCTCCGGGACTAGGTTCTACGAGCAGTACTTC. Translation: CASSSGTRFYEQYF.

The chain recombines TRBV7-2 with TRBJ1-1; D not certain. Per germline, CDR1 SGHTA and CDR2 FQGNSA. This CDR3 has 14 amino acids. Trimming cost V 1 base and J 3 bases, with 9 bases left between them. CDR3: CASSLGPEHTEAFF. CDR3 coding DNA: TGTGCCAGCAGCTTAGGTCCGGAGCACACTGAAGCTTTCTTT.

Turning to this clone: Mismatch with germline at one junction end may stem from a read error. This chain links TRBV20-1 with TRBJ2-7; D may be TRBD1 (6 bases). The CDR3 extends over 11 amino acids. Germline CDR1 reads DFQATT; CDR2 reads SNEGSKA (reference sequence). DNA of the CDR3: TGCAGTGCTAGGGACAGCTACGACCAGTACTTC. Translating gives CSARDSYDQYF.

The chain joins TRBV28 to TRBJ1-2; TRBD1 agrees at 10 bases. This CDR3 is 13 amino acids long. Germline CDR1 reads MDHEN; CDR2 reads SYDVKM. V was pared by 5 bases and J by 6 bases, with 3 bases of the junction left unmatched. This CDR3 reads CASSHGTGDGYTF. The CDR3 DNA reads TGTGCCAGCAGTCACGGGACAGGGGATGGCTACACCTTC.

The V call is TRBV24-1, the J call TRBJ2-2, with D perhaps matching TRBD1 (6 bases). Per the germline V gene, CDR1 is KGHDR and CDR2 is SFDVKD. The germline V and J ends were trimmed by 2 bases and 4 bases, with 10 bases remaining between them. The CDR3 has 15 residues. The CDR3 sequence: CATSDSIGGTGELFF. CDR3 nucleotides: TGTGCCACCAGTGATTCCATAGGGGGCACCGGGGAGCTGTTTTTT.

The CDR3: CASSPGGAGVTGELFF. DNA of the CDR3: TGTGCCAGCAGCCCGGGGGGAGCGGGGGTGACCGGGGAGCTGTTTTTT. J is TRBJ2-2 and V is TRBV11-1; the match to TRBD2 covers 8 bases. The CDR3 consists of 16 residues. Germline CDR1 reads SGHAT; CDR2 reads FQDESV (reference sequence). Losses at the gene ends were 5 bases for V and 5 bases for J; bases not matched to a gene: 10. Complete variable domain (other parts from reference TRBV11-1 and TRBJ2-2): EAEVAQSPRYKITEKSQAVAFWCDPISGHATLYWYRQILGQGPELLVQFQDESVVDDSQLPKDRFSAERLKGVDSTLKIQPAELGDSAMYLCASSPGGAGVTGELFFGEGSRLTVL.

This chain uses TRBV5-1 with TRBJ1-1; no reliable D call. Per germline, CDR1 SGHRS and CDR2 YFSETQ. Trimming took off 0 bases at V and 0 bases at J, with 9 bases between the two ends. CDR3 size: 15 residues. The CDR3: CASSLAAEVNTEAFF. The CDR3 DNA reads as TGCGCCAGCAGCTTGGCAGCGGAGGTGAACACTGAAGCTTTCTTT.

V gene TRBV19 combines with J gene TRBJ1-1, with 10 bases that match TRBD1. Looked up from germline, CDR1 is LNHDA and CDR2 is SQIVND (reference sequence). V gave up 7 bases and J gave up 5 bases; unmatched junction bases: 4. The CDR3 spans 13 residues. The CDR3 loop reads CASTRDRGTEAFF. Written as DNA, the CDR3 is TGTGCCAGTACAAGGGACAGGGGAACTGAAGCTTTCTTT.

The V call is TRBV24-1, the J call TRBJ2-3; D unresolved. This CDR3 has 14 amino acids. Per germline, CDR1 KGHDR and CDR2 SFDVKD. Trimming removed 6 bases from V and 0 bases from J, with 9 bases in between. In nucleotides, the CDR3 is TGTGCCACCAGTCTTGGCTCGAGCACAGATACGCAGTATTTT. Translation gives CATSLGSSTDTQYF.